Shown below are 21 T cell receptor beta chains from a single sample sequenced in a study of post-analysis software for immune sequencing data. Study-level findings and limits: Four or five TRBV segments occurring more often in patients than controls included TRBV5-6, TRBV5-1 and TRBV20-1.

These TCRs' antigens remain unknown. cDNA libraries of TCR beta carried unique molecular identifiers. TCRdb recomputed calls from the PCR reads with MiXCR, one row per CDR3 protein. The repertoire holds approximately 460,000 distinct CDR3 sequences, with under 55% as singletons. Sequenced: blood. These receptors all come from a girl aged 10 to 17 with multiple sclerosis.

V and J are TRBV11-2 and TRBJ1-2, with TRBD1 matching over 7 bases. In germline, CDR1 is SGHAT, CDR2 FQNNGV. The CDR3 spans 17 residues. With 1 base clipped from V and 4 bases from J, the junction kept 12 bases outside the gene matches. This CDR3 is CASSLGGGTVTVYGYTF. CDR3 coding DNA: TGTGCCAGCAGCTTAGGGGGGGGGACAGTGACGGTCTATGGCTACACCTTC. The full variable domain, completed using reference TRBV11-2 and TRBJ1-2, is EAGVAQSPRYKIIEKRQSVAFWCNPISGHATLYWYQQILGQGPKLLIQFQNNGVVDDSQLPKDRFSAERLKGVDSTLKIQPAKLEDSAVYLCASSLGGGTVTVYGYTFGSGTRLTVV.

A few counts support this clonotype. This chain links TRBV29-1 with TRBJ1-2; D may be TRBD1 (6 bases). The CDR3 spans 13 residues. Trimming removed 6 bases from V and 8 bases from J, with 19 bases in between. CDR1 SQVTM and CDR2 ANQGSEA come from the germline V gene. The DNA for the CDR3 is TGCAGCGTACAGGGATGGGGGCCTAAAGGCTACACCTTC. Protein sequence: CSVQGWGPKGYTF.

The chain uses TRBV25-1 and TRBJ2-3; D is undetermined. CDR1 is MGHDK, CDR2 SYGVNS, per germline. The CDR3 sequence is 14 residues long. Trimming cost V 1 base and J 3 bases, with 8 bases left between them. CDR3 amino acids: CASSEWITTDTQYF. CDR3 bases: TGTGCCAGCAGTGAATGGATAACTACAGATACGCAGTATTTT.

This clonotype was observed a few times. V and J are TRBV12-3 or TRBV12-4 and TRBJ2-1, with D perhaps TRBD2 (6 bases). V was trimmed by 2 bases and J by 6 bases, leaving 14 bases between them. The CDR3 runs 15 residues. The DNA of the CDR3 is TGTGCCAGCAGTTTAAGGGCGAGGAGGGGCAATGAGCAGTTCTTC. Translating it yields CASSLRARRGNEQFF.

The rearrangement joins TRBV5-1 to TRBJ1-2; D is uncertain. Looked up from germline, CDR1 is SGHRS and CDR2 is YFSETQ. This CDR3 comprises 15 residues. V gave up 1 base and J gave up 0 bases, with 10 bases separating them. The CDR3 here is CASSLSAPANYGYTF. In DNA form, the CDR3 reads TGCGCCAGCAGCTTGTCGGCCCCAGCTAACTATGGCTACACCTTC. Variable domain in full (rest from reference TRBV5-1 and TRBJ1-2): KAGVTQTPRYLIKTRGQQVTLSCSPISGHRSVSWYQQTPGQGLQFLFEYFSETQRNKGNFPGRFSGRQFSNSRSEMNVSTLELGDSALYLCASSLSAPANYGYTFGSGTRLTVV.

The chain uses TRBV29-1 and TRBJ1-1; 7 bases map to TRBD1. J gave up 0 bases and V 4 bases, and 5 bases lay outside the gene matches. This CDR3 is 14 amino acids long. Looked up from germline, CDR1 is SQVTM and CDR2 is ANQGSEA. CDR3 nucleotides: TGCAGCGTTGGGGAGGGGGCGGTGAACACTGAAGCTTTCTTT. This gives the protein CSVGEGAVNTEAFF.

The rearrangement links TRBV11-2 to TRBJ2-4, with 8 bases fitting TRBD2. The J call may not be correct, given that the DNA end is closer to TRBJ2-7. Germline V gene lookup returns CDR1 SGHAT and CDR2 FQNNGV. The length of the CDR3 is 14 residues. In DNA, the CDR3 is TGTGCCAGCAGCTTCCAGCGGGAGAGCCACGAGCAGTACTTC. Encoded protein: CASSFQRESHEQYF.

This clonotype appeared a few times. This chain connects TRBV5-1 to TRBJ2-7, with 10 bases fitting TRBD1. The trim removed 4 bases at V and 2 bases at J, leaving 3 bases unmatched. The length of the CDR3 is 14 residues. CDR1 is SGHRS and CDR2 is YFSETQ in the germline V gene. As DNA, the CDR3 is TGCGCCAGCAGCGCCGGACAGGGGGCCTACGAGCAGTACTTC. Protein: CASSAGQGAYEQYF.

This chain links TRBV28 with TRBJ2-7, with 7 positions matching TRBD2. Trimming at V came to 3 bases and at J to 2 bases, leaving 7 bases not matched to a gene. Germline CDR1 reads MDHEN; CDR2 reads SYDVKM. There are 15 residues in the CDR3. CDR3 sequence: CASSFMSSGPYEQYF. CDR3 coding DNA: TGTGCCAGCAGTTTTATGTCTAGCGGACCCTACGAGCAGTACTTC.

The CDR3 is CASSPTDRHTEAFF. CDR3 DNA: TGTGCCAGCAGCCCGACCGACAGACACACTGAAGCTTTCTTT. The chain combines TRBV12-3 or TRBV12-4 with TRBJ1-1; possibly TRBD1 for D (5 bases). The CDR3 contains 14 residues. Trimming took 6 bases from V and 3 from J, leaving 14 bases between them.

This clonotype was observed at least ten times. V is TRBV7-2 and J is TRBJ2-3; TRBD2 is a possible D gene (5 bases). The CDR3 runs 14 residues. Trimming took off 3 bases at V and 4 bases at J, with 11 bases between the two ends. Germline V gene data show CDR1 as SGHTA and CDR2 as FQGNSA. CDR3 sequence: CASSFLAGADTQYF. The CDR3 DNA reads as TGTGCCAGCAGCTTCCTAGCTGGGGCAGATACGCAGTATTTT.

Only a few counts were recorded for this clonotype. For the CDR3, the DNA is TGTGCCAGCAGCGTAGATAAGCCGGGGAATGGCTACACCTTC. Encoded protein: CASSVDKPGNGYTF. The chain uses TRBV9 and TRBJ1-2; the D is unclear. V lost 0 bases and J 6 bases, leaving 12 bases between the germline ends. Germline V gene sequence: CDR1 SGDLS, CDR2 YYNGEE. CDR3 length: 14 residues.

The chain is built from TRBV15 and TRBJ2-5; D may be TRBD2 (6 bases). In germline, CDR1 is LNHNV, CDR2 YYDKDF (reference sequence). The CDR3 spans 14 residues. Deletions cut 3 bases from V and 1 base from J, with 9 bases between. CDR3 DNA: TGTGCCACCAGCAGGGGACTTATCCAAGAGACCCAGTACTTC. Translation gives CATSRGLIQETQYF.

The chain recombines TRBV7-2 with TRBJ1-1, with a weak D call TRBD1 (5 bases). The germline V and J ends were trimmed by 5 bases and 2 bases, with 15 bases remaining between them. Germline CDR1 reads SGHTA; CDR2 reads FQGNSA. This CDR3 has 15 residues. The CDR3 bases are TGTGCCAGCAGCGCCATCCGAGGGGAAAACACTGAAGCTTTCTTT. Translated, it gives CASSAIRGENTEAFF. Variable domain in full (rest from reference TRBV7-2 and TRBJ1-1): GAGVSQSPSNKVTEKGKDVELRCDPISGHTALYWYRQSLGQGLEFLIYFQGNSAPDKSGLPSDRFSAERTGGSVSTLTIQRTQQEDSAVYLCASSAIRGENTEAFFGQGTRLTVV.

This clonotype was seen more than once but under ten times. This chain uses TRBV29-1 with TRBJ2-1; D possibly corresponds to TRBD2 (5 bases). From germline, CDR1 is SQVTM and CDR2 ANQGSEA. This CDR3 region has 13 residues. V lost 7 bases and J lost 4, with 14 bases in between. The CDR3 DNA reads TGCAGCGCGGACTCGGAATTTTACAATGAGCAGTTCTTC. It yields the protein CSADSEFYNEQFF.

CDR3 sequence: CASHITGKNQPQHF. The CDR3 DNA follows: TGTGCCAGTCACATTACAGGGAAAAATCAGCCCCAGCATTTT. V and J are TRBV6-2 or TRBV6-3 and TRBJ1-5, with a tentative D call TRBD1 (6 bases). V was clipped by 9 bases and J by 4 bases, with 16 bases between them. Germline assignment: CDR1 MNHEY and CDR2 SVGEGT. This CDR3 is built from 14 residues.

This clonotype was seen only a few times. CDR3 loop: CASSPGDRVHEQYF. The CDR3, as DNA: TGTGCCAGCAGCCCCGGGGACAGGGTGCACGAGCAGTACTTC. The rearrangement joins TRBV12-3 or TRBV12-4 to TRBJ2-7; TRBD1 matches at 9 bases. The CDR3 runs to 14 residues. J lost 5 bases, V lost 6 bases, and 8 bases had no gene match.

This clonotype was seen at least ten times. V is TRBV9 and J is TRBJ1-2; 9 bases line up with TRBD1. The junction had 2 bases not matched to a gene; V was cut back by 3 bases and J by 2 bases. Germline loops: CDR1 SGDLS, CDR2 YYNGEE. The length of the CDR3 is 14 residues. DNA of the CDR3: TGTGCCAGCAGCGCCGGGACAGGGAACTATGGCTACACCTTC. Its translation is CASSAGTGNYGYTF.

The chain links TRBV7-2 to TRBJ2-5; the D is unclear. The V and J ends lost 1 base and 11 bases respectively, with 20 bases between them. The CDR3 is 15 amino acids. Germline V CDR1 and CDR2: SGHTA, FQGNSA. CDR3 residues: CASSLDSRLGNEQYF. In DNA, the CDR3 is TGTGCCAGCAGCTTAGACAGCCGGCTAGGCAATGAGCAGTACTTC.

This CDR3 reads CASSGRGGAADTQYF. CDR3 bases: TGTGCCAGCAGCGGCAGAGGGGGGGCTGCAGATACGCAGTATTTT. The J gene is TRBJ2-3, the V gene TRBV11-2, with D maybe TRBD2 (7 bases). This CDR3 is 15 amino acids long. Germline V CDR1 and CDR2: SGHAT, FQNNGV. The ends were cut back, 5 bases at V and 4 bases at J, with 16 bases in the middle.

The sample holds one count of this clonotype. The V and J genes are TRBV11-2 and TRBJ2-3, with D perhaps TRBD1 (5 bases). The CDR3 length is 13 residues. Deletions cut 3 bases from V and 5 bases from J, with 9 bases between. The germline V gene has CDR1 SGHAT and CDR2 FQNNGV. CDR3 nucleotide sequence: TGTGCCAGCAGCTTTCCAGGGAAAGATACGCAGTATTTT. Amino acids: CASSFPGKDTQYF.